The 20 T cell receptor beta chains presented below share a single source sample, sequenced in a study of blood T cells in healthy people across ages. Alongside a J-beta primer mix, a sample-barcoded 5' primer served in a second PCR lasting about 7 to 11 cycles. Using its own MiXCR run on the 5' RACE reads, TCRdb lists one record per CDR3 protein. Here the sample spans about 780,000 distinct CDR3 sequences, 35% to 60% being singletons. Sequenced material: blood. The source of these receptors is an elderly man in good health.

The chain employs TRBV20-1 and TRBJ2-5; TRBD1 aligns across 10 bases. The CDR3 consists of 15 residues. Germline values: CDR1 DFQATT, CDR2 SNEGSKA (reference sequence). The J segment lost 11 bases and the V segment lost 0 bases, leaving 12 bases of the junction unmatched. The CDR3 loop reads CSARDRRTGGVEQYF. The DNA for the CDR3 is TGCAGTGCTAGAGATCGTCGGACAGGGGGTGTGGAGCAGTACTTC.

This sequence joins TRBV10-1 and TRBJ2-3; 8 nucleotides agree with TRBD1. The CDR3 has 15 amino acids. V was clipped by 5 bases and J by 4 bases; unmatched bases: 8. Germline lookup yields CDR1 WNHNN and CDR2 SYGVQD (reference sequence). The DNA for the CDR3 is TGCGCCAGCAGTCCCCAGGACAGGGTTGCAGATACGCAGTATTTT. This translates into CASSPQDRVADTQYF.

DNA for the CDR3: TGTGCCAGCAGTGTTAGGGTAACAGATACGCAGTATTTT. Translated: CASSVRVTDTQYF. V gene TRBV27 combines with J gene TRBJ2-3; D not certain. The CDR3 extends over 13 amino acids. CDR1 is MNHEY and CDR2 is SMNVEV in the germline V gene (reference sequence). V dropped 5 bases and J dropped 3 bases, with 9 bases sitting between them.

This clonotype was observed a few times. The chain is built from TRBV20-1 and TRBJ2-5, with TRBD2 matching 8 bases. This CDR3 comprises 20 residues. The germline V gene has CDR1 DFQATT and CDR2 SNEGSKA (reference sequence). Trimming cost V 2 bases and J 2 bases; bases outside gene matches: 22. CDR3 DNA: TGCAGTGCTAGAATGGGGAGCGGGAGCGCTTCCTACAAAACACAAGAGACCCAGTACTTC. It specifies CSARMGSGSASYKTQETQYF.

This clonotype was observed a handful of times. J is TRBJ2-1 and V is TRBV11-2, with TRBD1 matching 11 bases. Germline V gives CDR1 SGHAT, CDR2 FQNNGV. This CDR3 contains 18 residues. V gave up 4 bases and J gave up 8 bases; unmatched junction bases: 16. CDR3 nucleotides: TGTGCCAGCAGCTCCTACCTCGCGGGAGGGACAGGGGGAGATGAGCAGTTCTTC. Translating it yields CASSSYLAGGTGGDEQFF.

This clonotype came up many times. This sequence joins TRBV29-1 and TRBJ2-7; D is unresolved. V was shortened by 1 base and J by 1 base, with 8 bases between the two germline ends. CDR3 length: 13 amino acids. The V gene's germline CDR1 is SQVTM and CDR2 ANQGSEA. CDR3 protein: CSVEGQVSYEQYF. The CDR3 DNA reads as TGCAGCGTTGAAGGGCAGGTATCCTACGAGCAGTACTTC.

The CDR3 loop reads CASSWGDNNEQYF. CDR3 bases: TGTGCCAGCAGTTGGGGGGACAACAATGAGCAGTACTTC. V gene TRBV6-6 combines with J gene TRBJ2-7; D tentatively fits TRBD1 or TRBD2 (6 bases each). The V end was cut by 4 bases, the J end by 7 bases, with 14 bases between. This CDR3 has 13 residues. CDR1 is MNHNY, CDR2 SVGAGI, per germline (reference sequence).

This clonotype was seen a few times. This chain uses TRBV29-1 with TRBJ2-1; 8 bases agree with TRBD1. J lost 3 bases, V lost 7 bases, and 8 bases had no gene match. This CDR3 contains 14 residues. Germline lookup yields CDR1 SQVTM and CDR2 ANQGSEA. CDR3 sequence reads: CSAVPGQDYNEQFF. The CDR3 DNA reads TGCAGCGCAGTGCCGGGACAGGACTACAATGAGCAGTTCTTC.

The rearrangement joins TRBV18 to TRBJ2-7; tentatively, D is TRBD2 (5 bases). Per the germline V gene, CDR1 is KGHSH and CDR2 is LQKENI. V lost 6 bases and J 6 bases, leaving 18 bases between the germline ends. The CDR3 has 14 residues. The CDR3 nucleotides are TGTGCCAGCTCTCCTAGCCGGGGTCCTGGCGAGCAGTACTTC. This sequence encodes CASSPSRGPGEQYF.

A few counts support this clonotype. This rearrangement joins TRBV5-1 to TRBJ1-2; D is undetermined. Germline lookup yields CDR1 SGHRS and CDR2 YFSETQ. The CDR3 spans 14 residues. V lost 6 bases, J lost 1 base, and 13 bases lay in between. The CDR3 loop reads CASKGQAINYGYTF. CDR3 in DNA: TGCGCCAGCAAAGGTCAGGCGATTAACTATGGCTACACCTTC.

The rearrangement links TRBV20-1 to TRBJ2-5, with D uncertain. The CDR3 contains 14 residues. Trimming removed 5 bases from V and 2 bases from J, with 15 bases in between. Germline V lookup: CDR1 DFQATT, CDR2 SNEGSKA (reference sequence). The CDR3 DNA reads TGCAGTGCTGAGATCCGACTTACACAAGAGACCCAGTACTTC. Its protein product is CSAEIRLTQETQYF.

The chain links TRBV7-2 to TRBJ1-4; D not certain. Germline V gene sequence: CDR1 SGHTA, CDR2 FQGNSA. The ends were cut back, 4 bases at V and 0 bases at J, with 9 bases in the middle. The CDR3 is made up of 15 amino acids. CDR3 sequence: CASSSSASTNEKLFF. DNA of the CDR3: TGTGCCAGCAGCTCCAGTGCCTCAACTAATGAAAAACTGTTTTTT.

This clonotype was seen more than once but under ten times. A read error may be the cause here, since a much bigger clone is one base away. V usage is TRBV7-2 and J usage is TRBJ2-3; perhaps TRBD2 as D (6 bases). Germline values: CDR1 SGHTA, CDR2 FQGNSA. The length of the CDR3 is 14 residues. CDR3 amino acids: CASSVADRTDTQYF. The CDR3 coding sequence is TGTGCCAGCAGCGTAGCGGACCGCACAGATACGCAGTATTTT.

J is TRBJ1-2 and V is TRBV6-6, with 10 bases lining up with TRBD1. CDR3 size: 15 residues. Germline CDR1 is MNHNY and CDR2 is SVGAGI (reference sequence). V lost 4 bases and J lost 7; bases outside the gene matches: 9. The CDR3 protein is CASSFATGGLGGYTF. The CDR3 bases are TGTGCCAGCAGTTTTGCGACAGGGGGCCTGGGTGGCTACACCTTC.

This chain uses TRBV28 with TRBJ2-1, with TRBD2 matching over 8 bases. V gave up 10 bases and J gave up 5 bases; unmatched junction bases: 10. The CDR3 is 14 amino acids. Per germline, CDR1 MDHEN and CDR2 SYDVKM. DNA of the CDR3: TGTGCCACCGAACCTCGGGGGGGTAACAATGAGCAGTTCTTC. It is translated as CATEPRGGNNEQFF.

This clonotype has just a few counts. This chain uses TRBV20-1 with TRBJ2-7, with TRBD2 matching 12 bases. Germline V gene sequence: CDR1 DFQATT, CDR2 SNEGSKA (reference sequence). There are 15 residues in the CDR3. Germline trimming cut 2 bases from V and 3 bases from J; bases unmatched to any gene: 5. The CDR3, as DNA: TGCAGTGCTAGAACCACTAGCGGGAGGTACTACGAGCAGTACTTC. Translation: CSARTTSGRYYEQYF.

V usage is TRBV12-3 or TRBV12-4 and J usage is TRBJ2-7, with TRBD2 identical over 11 bases. The V segment lost 5 bases and the J segment 4 bases; nucleotides outside the gene matches: 7. The CDR3 extends over 15 amino acids. The CDR3 nucleotides read TGTGCCAGCAGTACCGGACTAGCGGGTCTTTACGAGCAGTACTTC. Its translation is CASSTGLAGLYEQYF.

This clonotype appeared a few times. The chain recombines TRBV24-1 with TRBJ2-1, with no clear D. Germline V gene data show CDR1 as KGHDR and CDR2 as SFDVKD. The CDR3 consists of 16 residues. Trimming pared 7 bases from V and 7 bases from J, leaving 22 bases between. The CDR3 DNA is TGTGCCACCAGACGATTTGGCGTCCAGTTATTAAATGAGCAGTTCTTC. It specifies CATRRFGVQLLNEQFF.

This clonotype was recorded once. The chain carries TRBV24-1 and TRBJ2-5, with TRBD2 identical over 7 bases. Germline lookup yields CDR1 KGHDR and CDR2 SFDVKD. V was pared by 4 bases and J by 2 bases, with 6 bases of the junction left unmatched. This CDR3 has 15 amino acids. For the CDR3, the DNA is TGTGCCACCAGTGACCGCCGAGCGGGGCAAGAGACCCAGTACTTC. Protein: CATSDRRAGQETQYF.

This clonotype was seen more than once but under ten times. CDR3 in DNA: TGTGCCAGCGGCCCTAGCGGAGGGGGGTCCGAGCAGTACTTC. The encoded protein is CASGPSGGGSEQYF. This chain links TRBV27 with TRBJ2-5; a weak D match, TRBD2 (7 bases). Judging by the DNA end, TRBJ2-7 fits better; the J call may be wrong. Germline V CDR1 and CDR2: MNHEY, SMNVEV (reference sequence). The CDR3 contains 14 residues.